What follows are 5 T cell receptor beta chains derived from one specimen sequenced in a study of cytomegalovirus exposure and HLA in healthy donors. With 60 Vbeta and 13 Jbeta primers, the PCR was carried out. Assay used: immunoSEQ multiplex PCR; TCRdb lists only in-frame clones, some missing. The data show approximately 190,000 clones, with around 78% seen just once and roughly 15% held by the top ten. The sample consisted of PBMCs. The receptors were gathered from a woman aged 30 to 39 in good health and CMV-seropositive.

The rearrangement joins TRBV2 to TRBJ2-2; 7 bases line up with TRBD1. The V and J ends lost 6 bases and 7 bases, in that order; junction bases with no gene match: 8. This CDR3 spans 14 amino acids. Germline V CDR1 and CDR2: SNHLY, FYNNEI. The CDR3 DNA reads as TGTGCCAGCAGCGAGAACAGGGGTTTCGGGGAGCTGTTTTTT. Amino acids: CASSENRGFGELFF. Full variable domain (missing parts from reference TRBV2 and TRBJ2-2): EPEVTQTPSHQVTQMGQEVILRCVPISNHLYFYWYRQILGQKVEFLVSFYNNEISEKSEIFDDQFSVERPDGSNFTLKIRSTKLEDSAMYFCASSENRGFGELFFGEGSRLTVL.

The V gene is TRBV5-5, the J gene TRBJ2-7, with D perhaps TRBD2 (5 bases). Trimming cost V 2 bases and J 4 bases, with 7 bases left between them. The CDR3 length is 12 residues. The germline V gene has CDR1 SGHKS and CDR2 YYEKEE (reference sequence). Written as DNA, the CDR3 is TGTGCCAGCAGCTTCCCGGGATACGAGCAGTACTTC. This translates into CASSFPGYEQYF.

This clone was detected once. The chain carries TRBV5-8 and TRBJ1-5; TRBD1 matches at 8 bases. Germline CDR1 SGHTS, CDR2 YDEGEE. This CDR3 spans 14 amino acids. Trimming took 4 bases from V and 4 from J; bases not matched to a gene: 4. The CDR3 bases are TGTGCCAGCAGCACCAGGACAGGGAATCAGCCCCAGCATTTT. Translation gives CASSTRTGNQPQHF. Variable domain in full (rest from reference TRBV5-8 and TRBJ1-5): EAGVTQSPTHLIKTRGQQATLRCSPISGHTSVYWYQQALGLGLQFLLWYDEGEERNRGNFPPRFSGRQFPNYSSELNVNALELEDSALYLCASSTRTGNQPQHFGDGTRLSIL.

The genes are TRBV6-5 and TRBJ1-3; 9 bases align to TRBD1. This CDR3 has 16 residues. Germline CDR1 MNHEY, CDR2 SVGAGI. V lost 2 bases and J lost 4; bases outside the gene matches: 6. CDR3: CASSYGTGIGGNTIYF. In DNA form, the CDR3 reads TGTGCCAGCAGTTACGGGACAGGGATCGGGGGAAACACCATATATTTT.

With regard to this clone: Additional DNA sequences in this sample encode the identical CDR3. The chain recombines TRBV6-1 with TRBJ1-1; no clear D. Looked up from germline, CDR1 is MNHNS and CDR2 is SASEGT. The CDR3 runs 13 residues. V lost 8 bases and J lost 0, with 10 bases in between. Here the CDR3 reads CASRRVMNTEAFF. The CDR3 DNA reads as TGTGCCAGCCGCCGGGTCATGAACACTGAAGCTTTCTTT.